Below are 11 T cell receptor beta chains sequenced from a single sample in a study of blood T cell repertoires in COVID-19. Generated by immunoSEQ multiplex PCR, the TCRdb table keeps only in-frame clones and is missing some. The sample lists about 350,000 clones; 87% were seen once. The material sequenced was peripheral blood. These receptors were collected from a man under 40 with COVID-19, enrolled during active disease.

This chain connects TRBV7-2 to TRBJ2-1, with 9 bases aligning to TRBD2. Germline V gene sequence: CDR1 SGHTA, CDR2 FQGNSA. The CDR3 length is 14 residues. With 1 base clipped from V and 16 bases from J, the junction kept 11 bases outside the gene matches. The CDR3 loop is CASSLVFFGTSKFF. The CDR3 DNA reads TGTGCCAGCAGCTTAGTTTTTTTCGGGACTAGCAAATTCTTC.

This chain uses TRBV28 with TRBJ1-1; D may be TRBD1 (5 bases). V dropped 3 bases and J dropped 1 base, with 9 bases sitting between them. This CDR3 contains 14 residues. Germline CDR1 and CDR2: MDHEN and SYDVKM. This CDR3 is CASSLGGSNTEAFF. The CDR3 DNA sequence: TGTGCCAGCAGTTTGGGGGGATCGAACACTGAAGCTTTCTTT.

V and J are TRBV11-2 and TRBJ1-2, with 10 bases fitting TRBD1. Per germline, CDR1 SGHAT and CDR2 FQNNGV. Trimming took 5 bases from V and 1 from J; bases not matched to a gene: 4. CDR3 length equals 15 residues. In nucleotides, the CDR3 is TGTGCCAGCAGCCCCGGGACAGGGGTTAACTATGGCTACACCTTC. Translation: CASSPGTGVNYGYTF.

The chain couples TRBV4-3 to TRBJ1-2, with no clear D. CDR3 length: 13 amino acids. Germline assignment: CDR1 LGHNA and CDR2 YSLEER. V lost 1 base and J 5 bases, leaving 8 bases between the germline ends. Here the CDR3 reads CASSQGRSYGYTF. Written as DNA, the CDR3 is TGCGCCAGCAGCCAAGGTAGATCTTATGGCTACACCTTC.

The V and J genes are TRBV2 and TRBJ1-3, with D hard to call. V was clipped by 2 bases and J by 6 bases, with 17 bases between them. The CDR3 is 16 residues long. Germline V gene data show CDR1 as SNHLY and CDR2 as FYNNEI. The DNA of the CDR3 is TGTGCCAGCAGTGAACCTCAGGTGACAAGCTTAAACACCATATATTTT. Encoded protein: CASSEPQVTSLNTIYF. Full variable domain (outside the CDR3, taken from reference TRBV2 and TRBJ1-3): EPEVTQTPSHQVTQMGQEVILRCVPISNHLYFYWYRQILGQKVEFLVSFYNNEISEKSEIFDDQFSVERPDGSNFTLKIRSTKLEDSAMYFCASSEPQVTSLNTIYFGEGSWLTVV.

This chain connects TRBV5-1 to TRBJ1-3; 8 positions agree with TRBD1. The V gene end was trimmed by 4 bases and the J gene end by 7 bases; junction bases not matched to a gene: 13. The CDR3 spans 16 residues. Germline V lookup: CDR1 SGHRS, CDR2 YFSETQ. The CDR3 region has the DNA TGCGCCAGCAGCCCCACAACAGGGGGAAGGCTGAACACCATATATTTT. This gives the protein CASSPTTGGRLNTIYF. Complete variable domain (other parts from reference TRBV5-1 and TRBJ1-3): KAGVTQTPRYLIKTRGQQVTLSCSPISGHRSVSWYQQTPGQGLQFLFEYFSETQRNKGNFPGRFSGRQFSNSRSEMNVSTLELGDSALYLCASSPTTGGRLNTIYFGEGSWLTVV.

V gene TRBV19 combines with J gene TRBJ1-4; D is undetermined. The V gene's germline CDR1 is LNHDA and CDR2 SQIVND (reference sequence). V was trimmed by 2 bases and J by 1 base, leaving 5 bases between them. The CDR3 extends over 14 amino acids. This CDR3 reads CASSISGTNEKLFF. The CDR3, as DNA: TGTGCCAGTAGTATATCAGGAACTAATGAAAAACTGTTTTTT.

The J gene is TRBJ1-1, the V gene TRBV5-8, with 8 bases aligning to TRBD1. The CDR3 runs 16 residues. CDR1 and CDR2 from the germline V gene are SGHTS and YDEGEE. Losses at the gene ends were 0 bases for V and 6 bases for J; bases not matched to a gene: 10. The CDR3 region is CASSLVQGANFAEAFF. The CDR3 nucleotides read TGTGCCAGCAGCTTGGTGCAGGGGGCGAATTTTGCTGAAGCTTTCTTT.

V usage is TRBV15 and J usage is TRBJ1-2; D is unclear. V lost 0 bases and J 6 bases, leaving 17 bases between the germline ends. The CDR3 totals 16 residues. Germline values: CDR1 LNHNV, CDR2 YYDKDF (reference sequence). CDR3 DNA: TGTGCCACCAGCAGAGATAAGGTCGGAGCGTACAATGGCTACACCTTC. Amino acid sequence: CATSRDKVGAYNGYTF.

The rearrangement links TRBV27 to TRBJ1-4; weak D call: TRBD1 (6 bases). There are 16 residues in the CDR3. Per the germline V gene, CDR1 is MNHEY and CDR2 is SMNVEV (reference sequence). Trimming left V 8 bases short and J 0 bases short, with 16 bases between. The CDR3 DNA is TGTGCCAGCTGCTCCACAGGGTGGGCAACTAATGAAAAACTGTTTTTT. Translation gives CASCSTGWATNEKLFF.

V gene TRBV15 combines with J gene TRBJ2-7; 8 nucleotides match TRBD1. In germline, CDR1 is LNHNV, CDR2 YYDKDF (reference sequence). The CDR3 spans 17 residues. The V and J ends lost 0 bases and 2 bases, in that order; junction bases with no gene match: 9. The CDR3 reads CATSRDLRTGLPYEQYF. DNA for the CDR3: TGTGCCACCAGCAGAGATTTAAGGACAGGGCTTCCCTACGAGCAGTACTTC.